In this sample, the clone carrying this T cell receptor beta chain turned up a few times. The ends were cut back, 5 bases at V and 5 bases at J, with 13 bases in the middle. Germline V lookup: CDR1 MDHEN, CDR2 SYDVKM. The CDR3 covers 15 residues. These data are taken from a study of regulatory T cells in long-lasting Graves disease. Described time point: persistent/refractory GD, antithyroid drugs over 5 years with positive TRAb. PBMC-extracted RNA yielded the TCR library. TCR beta libraries were built with iRepertoire HTBI primers and Arm-PCR of CDR3 regions. TCRdb fed the multiplex PCR reads into MiXCR, producing one record per CDR3 protein. The sample includes about 660,000 distinct CDR3 sequences, 25% to 30% of them seen just once.

V and J are TRBV28 and TRBJ1-6; D call uncertain. Sequences were derived from peripheral blood mononuclear cells (PBMCs), sampled when the disease was refractory, from a patient treated with antithyroid drugs. The sequence came from a female donor with Graves disease. The CDR3 bases are TGTGCCAGCAGTCCCTACAAGGGAAATAATTCACCCCTCCACTTT. This gives the protein CASSPYKGNNSPLHF.